The 26 T cell receptor beta chains given below trace back to one sample, sequenced in a study of regulatory T cells in long-lasting Graves disease (dated by TCRdb to about 2021). What the time point label conveys for this sample: persistent/refractory GD, antithyroid drugs over 5 years with positive TRAb. For both TCR sequencing and RNA sequencing, RNA was extracted from PBMCs using TRIzol. Preparation of the library involved multiplex PCR. Sequencer: Illumina HiSeq 4000. iRepertoire HTBI primers and Arm-PCR amplification of CDR3 regions were used to construct TCR beta libraries. TCRdb reran the public reads through fastp at Q25 and MiXCR, keeping productive beta chains. Each record represents a unique CDR3 protein, reported with the most common genes and DNA among its rows. For this sample there are roughly 400,000 distinct CDR3 sequences; less than 25% appear just once. Clones ranked in the top ten supply around 20% of the sample.

This specimen consisted of peripheral blood mononuclear cells (PBMCs), obtained when the disease was refractory, from a patient treated with antithyroid drugs. The receptors here all came from a female donor with Graves disease.

V and J are TRBV7-2 and TRBJ2-5, with 9 positions matching TRBD1. Trimming took 3 bases from V and 7 from J; bases not matched to a gene: 3. The CDR3 sequence is 13 residues long. Per the germline V gene, CDR1 is SGHTA and CDR2 is FQGNSA. Here the CDR3 reads CASSLGQGRTQYF. CDR3 bases: TGTGCCAGCAGCTTGGGACAGGGTAGGACCCAGTACTTC.

The chain employs TRBV7-2 and TRBJ1-5, with 7 bases fitting TRBD1. Trimming at V came to 4 bases and at J to 0 bases, leaving 3 bases not matched to a gene. CDR1 and CDR2 (germline): SGHTA, FQGNSA. CDR3 size: 15 residues. This CDR3 reads CASSYDRASNQPQHF. The CDR3 nucleotides are TGTGCCAGCAGCTACGACAGGGCTAGCAATCAGCCCCAGCATTTT.

The chain joins TRBV6-1 to TRBJ1-5, with D possibly being TRBD1 (5 bases). The CDR3 extends over 15 amino acids. Germline V lookup: CDR1 MNHNS, CDR2 SASEGT. V was cut by 5 bases and J by 6 bases, with 17 bases left in between. The CDR3 coding sequence is TGTGCCAGCAGTCCCACGGCGCAGGGAGGTCAGCCCCAGCATTTT. Translation: CASSPTAQGGQPQHF.

This clonotype came up many times. The gene calls are TRBV28 and TRBJ2-7; TRBD1 agrees at 9 bases. V lost 7 bases to trimming and J lost 0 bases; unmatched junction nucleotides: 10. CDR1 MDHEN and CDR2 SYDVKM come from the germline V gene. The CDR3 extends over 16 amino acids. This CDR3 reads CASTPSVGQGSYEQYF. The CDR3 DNA reads as TGTGCCAGCACCCCCTCCGTGGGACAGGGCTCCTACGAGCAGTACTTC.

This clonotype was seen ten or more times. The V and J genes are TRBV18 and TRBJ2-5, with D hard to call. Germline V lookup: CDR1 KGHSH, CDR2 LQKENI. The V end was cut by 2 bases, the J end by 2 bases, with 9 bases between. The CDR3 is 14 amino acids. CDR3 coding DNA: TGTGCCAGCTCACCAGGGTGGATGCAAGAGACCCAGTACTTC. It encodes CASSPGWMQETQYF.

This clonotype was detected many times. This chain joins TRBV24-1 and TRBJ1-2; D uncertain. The V gene's germline CDR1 is KGHDR and CDR2 SFDVKD. V was pared by 6 bases and J by 3 bases, with 10 bases between. CDR3 length: 13 amino acids. This CDR3 is CATSSQRDYGYTF. The CDR3 DNA sequence: TGTGCCACCAGTTCCCAAAGAGACTATGGCTACACCTTC.

This clonotype was counted a few times. The chain joins TRBV4-1 to TRBJ2-2; D is possibly TRBD2 (6 bases). CDR1 and CDR2 from the germline V gene are MGHRA and YSYEKL. The CDR3 covers 13 residues. Trimming removed 1 base from V and 7 bases from J, with 7 bases in between. CDR3 sequence reads: CASSQVGGGELFF. DNA of the CDR3: TGCGCCAGCAGCCAAGTGGGGGGCGGGGAGCTGTTTTTT.

The chain combines TRBV4-1 with TRBJ1-3; the D is unclear. V lost 0 bases and J 0 bases, leaving 12 bases between the germline ends. CDR3 length: 17 residues. In germline, CDR1 is MGHRA, CDR2 YSYEKL. The CDR3: CASSQDPPNSSGNTIYF. In nucleotides, the CDR3 is TGCGCCAGCAGCCAAGACCCCCCCAATAGCTCTGGAAACACCATATATTTT.

This clonotype was seen repeatedly, ten times or more. This sequence joins TRBV27 and TRBJ1-5; D gene uncertain. The CDR3 consists of 14 residues. Germline V gene lookup returns CDR1 MNHEY and CDR2 SMNVEV (reference sequence). V dropped 5 bases and J dropped 2 bases, with 10 bases sitting between them. The CDR3 reads CASSRIYGNQPQHF. The DNA of the CDR3 is TGTGCCAGCAGTAGGATTTATGGCAATCAGCCCCAGCATTTT.

Here the CDR3 reads CASNSYNEQFF. CDR3 DNA sequence: TGTGCCAGCAACTCCTACAATGAGCAGTTCTTC. The J gene is TRBJ2-1, the V gene TRBV28; the D is unclear. Germline CDR1 and CDR2: MDHEN and SYDVKM. V was shortened by 7 bases and J by 0 bases, with 1 base between the two germline ends. This CDR3 is 11 amino acids long. The whole variable domain, filled in from reference TRBV28 and TRBJ2-1, reads DVKVTQSSRYLVKRTGEKVFLECVQDMDHENMFWYRQDPGLGLRLIYFSYDVKMKEKGDIPEGYSVSREKKERFSLILESASTNQTSMYLCASNSYNEQFFGPGTRLTVL.

In its sample, this clonotype was seen many times. This sequence joins TRBV6-1 and TRBJ1-1; the D is unclear. V was clipped by 4 bases and J by 1 base, with 4 bases between them. The CDR3 is 12 residues long. CDR1 MNHNS and CDR2 SASEGT come from the germline V gene. CDR3 bases: TGTGCCAGCAGTGGGTCGAACACTGAAGCTTTCTTT. It is translated as CASSGSNTEAFF.

This clonotype was seen more than once but under ten times. The J gene is TRBJ1-1, the V gene TRBV6-2 or TRBV6-3; 7 positions match TRBD1. Germline V CDR1 and CDR2: MNHEY, SVGEGT. The CDR3 runs 13 residues. V was pared by 6 bases and J by 7 bases, with 8 bases of the junction left unmatched. This CDR3 reads CASSLGQDLEAFF. The CDR3, as DNA: TGTGCCAGCAGCCTTGGACAGGATCTTGAAGCTTTCTTT.

This clonotype was detected ten times or more. The rearrangement links TRBV27 to TRBJ2-2; D not certain. In germline, CDR1 is MNHEY, CDR2 SMNVEV (reference sequence). The ends were cut back, 8 bases at V and 1 base at J, with 14 bases in the middle. The CDR3 contains 15 residues. The CDR3 here is CASAWTLENTGELFF. The DNA of the CDR3 is TGTGCCAGCGCGTGGACGCTCGAGAACACCGGGGAGCTGTTTTTT.

This chain connects TRBV12-3 or TRBV12-4 to TRBJ2-1; D possibly uses TRBD1 or TRBD2 (7 bases each). This CDR3 region has 15 residues. Trimming cost V 7 bases and J 7 bases, with 20 bases left between them. The CDR3 DNA reads TGTGCCAGCACTCCAATAGCGCAGGGGGGGAATGAGCAGTTCTTC. Its translation is CASTPIAQGGNEQFF.

At least ten counts were recorded for this clonotype. The gene calls are TRBV28 and TRBJ1-5; D unclear. This CDR3 has 16 residues. Deletions cut 6 bases from V and 0 bases from J, with 15 bases between. CDR1 and CDR2 from the germline V gene are MDHEN and SYDVKM. CDR3 in DNA: TGTGCCAGCAGCCCCCCGACAAGAACTAGCAATCAGCCCCAGCATTTT. Its protein is CASSPPTRTSNQPQHF.

This clonotype has more than one count but fewer than ten. J is TRBJ2-7 and V is TRBV12-3 or TRBV12-4; D ambiguous. The CDR3 runs to 14 residues. V dropped 5 bases and J dropped 2 bases, with 13 bases sitting between them. DNA of the CDR3: TGTGCCAGCAGTCTTGGCGTATCTACCTACGAGCAGTACTTC. This translates into CASSLGVSTYEQYF.

The V and J genes are TRBV25-1 and TRBJ2-7; 7 bases map to TRBD1. Germline assignment: CDR1 MGHDK and CDR2 SYGVNS. V was pared by 5 bases and J by 6 bases, with 16 bases of the junction left unmatched. The CDR3 runs 16 residues. CDR3 in DNA: TGTGCCAGCAGTCCAGAGGATTACAGGGGTTTTGGCGAGCAGTACTTC. Residues: CASSPEDYRGFGEQYF.

This clonotype was seen repeatedly, ten times or more. The chain is built from TRBV20-1 and TRBJ1-5; TRBD1 matches at 9 bases. The V gene's germline CDR1 is DFQATT and CDR2 SNEGSKA (reference sequence). CDR3 size: 14 residues. J was trimmed by 5 bases and V by 6 bases; bases with no gene match: 8. In nucleotides, the CDR3 is TGCAGTGCATCTTCGACAGGGGGGGATCAGCCCCAGCATTTT. Translated, it gives CSASSTGGDQPQHF.

This clonotype was recorded many times. This chain joins TRBV5-1 and TRBJ1-1, with D possibly matching TRBD1 (5 bases). This CDR3 has 16 residues. Germline CDR1 SGHRS, CDR2 YFSETQ. V lost 3 bases, J lost 0 bases, and 15 bases lay in between. The CDR3 sequence is CASSSTPTGLNTEAFF. The CDR3 DNA is TGCGCCAGCAGCTCCACCCCCACAGGCCTGAACACTGAAGCTTTCTTT.

There are a few counts of this clonotype. The rearrangement joins TRBV15 to TRBJ2-2, with 7 bases aligning to TRBD2. The CDR3 extends over 17 amino acids. Looked up from germline, CDR1 is LNHNV and CDR2 is YYDKDF (reference sequence). V lost 2 bases and J lost 6; bases outside the gene matches: 12. The CDR3 coding sequence is TGTGCCACCAGCAGAAAAAGCGGGAAAATGTCTTCCGGGGAGCTGTTTTTT. Translating gives CATSRKSGKMSSGELFF. Together with reference TRBV15 and TRBJ2-2, the CDR3 gives the full variable domain: DAMVIQNPRYQVTQFGKPVTLSCSQTLNHNVMYWYQQKSSQAPKLLFHYYDKDFNNEADTPDNFQSRRPNTSFCFLDIRSPGLGDTAMYLCATSRKSGKMSSGELFFGEGSRLTVL.

This clonotype has ten or more counts. The chain's CDR3 is CASGSGTMGNYEQYF. In DNA, the CDR3 is TGTGCTAGTGGCTCCGGGACTATGGGGAACTACGAGCAGTACTTC. This chain joins TRBV12-5 and TRBJ2-7, with TRBD2 matching 7 bases. In germline, CDR1 is LGHNT, CDR2 FRNRAP. Unmatched junction bases numbered 11, after V lost 6 bases and J lost 3 bases. This CDR3 spans 15 amino acids.

This clonotype occurred a few times. The J gene is TRBJ2-2, the V gene TRBV12-3 or TRBV12-4; no clear D gene. The CDR3 length is 14 residues. V was shortened by 5 bases and J by 4 bases, with 11 bases between the two germline ends. This CDR3 is CASSPRPSTGELFF. The CDR3, as DNA: TGTGCCAGCAGTCCTAGGCCCTCCACCGGGGAGCTGTTTTTT.

V gene TRBV7-9 combines with J gene TRBJ1-1; tentative D call: TRBD1 (5 bases). CDR3 size: 15 residues. V lost 5 bases and J lost 1, with 14 bases in between. Germline V gene sequence: CDR1 SEHNR, CDR2 FQNEAQ (reference sequence). The CDR3 DNA reads TGTGCCAGCAGCCCCCCCCTGACAGAGAACACTGAAGCTTTCTTT. This encodes CASSPPLTENTEAFF.

This clonotype showed up many times. This chain uses TRBV3-1 with TRBJ2-4; D could derive from TRBD1 or TRBD2 (6 bases each). Per germline, CDR1 LGHDT and CDR2 YNNKEL (reference sequence). The CDR3 loop spans 15 amino acids. The V and J ends lost 1 base and 0 bases respectively, with 7 bases between them. The CDR3 loop is CASSQGGAAKNIQYF. Here the CDR3 DNA reads TGTGCCAGCAGCCAAGGGGGGGCAGCCAAAAACATTCAGTACTTC.

The chain recombines TRBV19 with TRBJ2-7; D might be TRBD1 or TRBD2, each matching 5 bases. The CDR3 is 13 residues long. CDR1 LNHDA and CDR2 SQIVND come from the germline V gene (reference sequence). Trimming took 8 bases from V and 6 from J, leaving 17 bases between them. The chain's CDR3 is CASRDDGNSEQYF. Written as DNA, the CDR3 is TGTGCCAGTCGGGACGACGGAAATAGCGAGCAGTACTTC.

This clonotype was recorded at least ten times. V and J are TRBV30 and TRBJ1-2; a weak D match, TRBD1 (5 bases). The V end lost 4 bases, the J end lost 8 bases, and 23 bases lay between the germline ends. The CDR3 runs 15 residues. CDR1 and CDR2 from the germline V gene are GTSNPN and SVGIG (reference sequence). CDR3 in DNA: TGTGCCTGGACCCCTCGGGGGGATGCTGCTTACGGCTACACCTTC. Translating it yields CAWTPRGDAAYGYTF.